A selection of T cell receptor beta chains follows, all from one sample in a study of T cells in Graves' hyperthyroidism and ophthalmopathy. TCRdb called the multiplex PCR reads again in MiXCR, with one record for every CDR3 protein. The sample yields 300,000 to 400,000 distinct CDR3 sequences, roughly 15% seen once. Sequencing was performed on blood. The source of these receptors is a woman aged 25 to 45 with Graves' ophthalmopathy. The CDR3 runs from the conserved cysteine through the conserved F or W. Each record gives: V gene, CDR3 length, CDR3 protein.

TRBV24-1,17,CATSDGKRAASPYEQYF
TRBV3-1,18,CASSQSWTGEGGNQPQHF
TRBV20-1,16,CSTERPTGGSNYGYTF
TRBV3-1,12,CASSQDEYEQYF
TRBV10-3,13,CAIKPARVEGAFF
TRBV28,14,CASSFLGSNYGYTF
TRBV15,17,CATSRGDESSGANVLTF
TRBV20-1,16,CSARDRSGQGPDTQYF
TRBV5-1,16,CASSLGTSGATYEQYF
TRBV18,14,CASSPPEPPKEQYF
TRBV28,13,CASIGRSGNTIYF
TRBV6-1,15,CASSFTGHSNQPQHF
TRBV12-5,14,CASRTAGGSDEQFF
TRBV28,14,CASRPHGGGHEQYF
TRBV30,14,CAWRGPIYTDTQYF
TRBV14,15,CASSPSARDTDTQYF
TRBV29-1,16,CSVEYLGQGVSNEQFF
TRBV9,16,CASSPGMGLGNYGYTF
TRBV7-9,14,CASSYYRGNEKLFF
TRBV7-9,16,CASSFRDSLNTGELFF
TRBV11-3,15,CASSSQQGRRETQYF
TRBV4-2,15,CASSARGSAPNEQFF
TRBV27,14,CASKTAQGRTEAFF
TRBV6-1,13,CASTKPGTGELFF
TRBV9,16,CASSVVAGGQGDTQYF
TRBV5-1,13,CASSSRDLDTQYF
TRBV7-2,15,CASSSLGGGNQPQHF
TRBV20-1,13,CSAKTGIAYEQYF
TRBV20-1,16,CSARDPTSGAKETQYF
TRBV7-7,15,CASSPGQGTTGELFF
TRBV29-1,13,CSVEGDRNYGYTF
TRBV27,14,CASSSQLAPDTQYF
TRBV30,13,CAWRQSGLQPQHF
TRBV5-1,13,CASSFKPDTEAFF
TRBV5-1,14,CASSAISGDQPQHF
TRBV28,12,CASSFYKGGTFF
TRBV7-2,20,CASSPRDRDRVSPGFNEQFF
TRBV30,13,CAWSDRRLDGYTF
TRBV12-3/TRBV12-4,16,CASSWEGTGGSYEQYF
TRBV7-9,14,CASSPQYSNQPQHF
TRBV6-1,12,CASSEPTGELFF
TRBV12-3/TRBV12-4,13,CASSLSDRDGYTF
TRBV6-1,14,CASMAGGLPYGYTF
TRBV28,15,CASSLPGQGVSGYTF
TRBV7-9,16,CASSLGASGGDYEQYF
TRBV6-1,14,CASSSLRGGYGYTF
TRBV7-6,15,CASSFRDRERETQYF
TRBV12-3/TRBV12-4,15,CASSLWQANTGELFF
TRBV12-3/TRBV12-4,16,CASSSRPGTGANVLTF
TRBV12-5,15,CASGLVLGQNTEAFF
TRBV11-3,15,CASSSESSYNSPLHF